Listed below are T cell receptor beta chains from one sample, sequenced in a study of lymphopenia after photon versus proton radiotherapy. Using immunoSEQ multiplex PCR, the repertoire was profiled, and TCRdb retains in-frame clones only, with some absent. The table records about 16,000 clones, approximately 91% of them present only once. This material consisted of peripheral blood, taken from a patient treated with proton-based radiotherapy. The receptors here all came from a woman aged 55-75 years with cholangiocarcinoma. Some clones in this sample may be carry-over from other donors' samples. CDR3s include the opening cysteine and the closing phenylalanine or tryptophan. Fields, in order: V gene, J gene, clone size, D gene, CDR3 DNA, CDR3 protein. D genes are given only for firm matches. The size field is filled for only some rows; it gives once, few, many or a size class.

V: TRBV7-9; J: TRBJ2-7; size: NA; D: TRBD1; DNA: TGTGCCAGCAACTTACAGGGGGCCGGCCACGAGCAGTACTTC; CDR3: CASNLQGAGHEQYF
V: TRBV7-6; J: TRBJ2-1; size: NA; D: TRBD2; DNA: TGTGCCAGCAGCTTATTTACGGGGGGGAACAATGAGCAGTTCTTC; CDR3: CASSLFTGGNNEQFF
V: TRBV5-1; J: TRBJ2-1; size: NA; D: NA; DNA: TGCGCCAGCAGCTTGGTAGTAGCGGACTACAATGAGCAGTTCTTC; CDR3: CASSLVVADYNEQFF
V: TRBV7-2; J: TRBJ2-5; size: NA; D: TRBD1; DNA: TGTGCCAGCAGCTTATATGAGTCAGGGGGCCGGGAGACCCAGTACTTC; CDR3: CASSLYESGGRETQYF
V: TRBV6-5; J: TRBJ2-5; size: NA; D: NA; DNA: TGTGCCAGCAGTGCGGCCGAGACCCAGTACTTC; CDR3: CASSAAETQYF
V: TRBV2; J: TRBJ2-3; size: once; D: TRBD2; DNA: TGTGCCAGCAGTGGGGGTAGCGGGGGACCCACGGATACGCAGTATTTT; CDR3: CASSGGSGGPTDTQYF
V: TRBV19; J: TRBJ2-5; size: NA; D: NA; DNA: TGTGCCAGCGGACAGTCAGGGACCCAGTACTTC; CDR3: CASGQSGTQYF
V: TRBV6-5; J: TRBJ1-2; size: NA; D: TRBD1; DNA: TGTGCCAGCAGTTACTCGAGGACAGGGGTCTATGGCTACACCTTC; CDR3: CASSYSRTGVYGYTF
V: TRBV19; J: TRBJ2-7; size: NA; D: NA; DNA: TGTGCGACCACTAGGCCAACGGGCGAGCAGTACTTC; CDR3: CATTRPTGEQYF
V: TRBV4-1; J: TRBJ2-5; size: NA; D: NA; DNA: TGCGCCAGCAGCCTACAGAGGGGGCAAGAGACCCAGTACTTC; CDR3: CASSLQRGQETQYF
V: TRBV5-1; J: TRBJ2-3; size: NA; D: NA; DNA: TGCGCCAGCAGGGCGACTGCTAGCACAGATACGCAGTATTTT; CDR3: CASRATASTDTQYF
V: TRBV7-6; J: TRBJ2-4; size: NA; D: TRBD2; DNA: TGTGCCAGCAGCCCGGGACTAGCGGGTCCTACCTCAAAAAACATTCAGTACTTC; CDR3: CASSPGLAGPTSKNIQYF
V: TRBV28; J: TRBJ2-5; size: NA; D: NA; DNA: TGTGCCAGCAGTTTACCAGGGTATGGGCGAGAGACCCAGTACTTC; CDR3: CASSLPGYGRETQYF
V: TRBV27; J: TRBJ2-1; size: NA; D: NA; DNA: TGTGCCAGCAGTTTAAATATTCCCTCCTACAATGAGCAGTTCTTC; CDR3: CASSLNIPSYNEQFF
V: TRBV25-1; J: TRBJ1-3; size: NA; D: NA; DNA: TGTGCCAGCAGTGGGCCGCAAGCCAGAAACACCATATATTTT; CDR3: CASSGPQARNTIYF
V: TRBV18; J: TRBJ2-1; size: NA; D: NA; DNA: TGTGCCAGCTCACAAGAAACCGGGGCGGGGTCCTACAATGAGCAGTTCTTC; CDR3: CASSQETGAGSYNEQFF
V: TRBV27; J: TRBJ1-2; size: NA; D: NA; DNA: TGTGCCAGCAGTTTAACCCCGCCCGGCCGATTCACCGAAAACTATGGCTACACCTTC; CDR3: CASSLTPPGRFTENYGYTF
V: TRBV18; J: TRBJ2-4; size: NA; D: NA; DNA: TGTGCCAGCTCACCGACATCCGGGGAGGTAAACATTCAGTACTTC; CDR3: CASSPTSGEVNIQYF
V: TRBV7-2; J: TRBJ1-5; size: NA; D: NA; DNA: TGTGCCAGCAGCTTAGATCGAGGGAATGCTCAGCCCCAGCATTTT; CDR3: CASSLDRGNAQPQHF
V: TRBV11-2; J: TRBJ1-6; size: NA; D: NA; DNA: TGTGCCAGCAGCTTAAATCTCCCGCCCTATAATTCACCCCTCCACTTT; CDR3: CASSLNLPPYNSPLHF
V: TRBV29-1; J: TRBJ2-1; size: NA; D: TRBD2; DNA: TGCAGCGTTGAGGCGGGAGGCTCCTACAATGAGCAGTTCTTC; CDR3: CSVEAGGSYNEQFF
V: TRBV30; J: TRBJ1-4; size: once; D: NA; DNA: TGTGCCTGGAGTGGGTATTCCCCGGGGATCAATGAAAAACTGTTTTTT; CDR3: CAWSGYSPGINEKLFF
V: TRBV29-1; J: TRBJ2-3; size: NA; D: NA; DNA: TGCAGCGTTGGGGGGAGTATGGCGCAGTATTTT; CDR3: CSVGGSMAQYF
V: TRBV4-1; J: TRBJ1-2; size: NA; D: NA; DNA: TGCGCCAGCAGCCAAGTCGAGAAGGGTGTCCATGGCTACACCTTC; CDR3: CASSQVEKGVHGYTF
V: TRBV7-2; J: TRBJ2-3; size: NA; D: NA; DNA: TGTGCCAGCAGCCACCGTGCAGATACGCAGTATTTT; CDR3: CASSHRADTQYF
V: TRBV7-9; J: TRBJ2-1; size: NA; D: TRBD2; DNA: TGTGCCAGCAGCCCCCAGTATATCCTAGCGGGAGGGCAAAATGAGCAGTTCTTC; CDR3: CASSPQYILAGGQNEQFF
V: TRBV14; J: TRBJ2-3; size: once; D: TRBD2; DNA: TGTGCCAGCAGCCTCGGGAGGGCTAGCACAGATACGCAGTATTTT; CDR3: CASSLGRASTDTQYF
V: TRBV9; J: TRBJ2-3; size: NA; D: TRBD2; DNA: TGTGCCAGCAGCGAGACGGGACTAGCGGGGGGCACAGATACGCAGTATTTT; CDR3: CASSETGLAGGTDTQYF
V: TRBV9; J: TRBJ1-1; size: NA; D: NA; DNA: TGTGCCAGCAGTGTCCTCGGCATAGGCACTGAAGCTTTCTTT; CDR3: CASSVLGIGTEAFF
V: TRBV14; J: TRBJ2-1; size: NA; D: TRBD2; DNA: TGTGCCAGCAGCCAAGACGGACTAGCGGGGAATGAGCAGTTCTTC; CDR3: CASSQDGLAGNEQFF
V: TRBV30; J: TRBJ2-7; size: NA; D: NA; DNA: TGTGCCTGGAGTGCACCGGGACTGGTCTACGAGCAGTACTTC; CDR3: CAWSAPGLVYEQYF
V: TRBV6-6; J: TRBJ2-7; size: NA; D: NA; DNA: TGTGCCAGCAGTTACTTTTCCAGCTCCTACGAGCAGTACTTC; CDR3: CASSYFSSSYEQYF
V: TRBV11-2; J: TRBJ2-1; size: NA; D: NA; DNA: TGTGCCAGCAGCTCAACTAGAAATGAGCAGTTCTTC; CDR3: CASSSTRNEQFF